Listed below are T cell receptor beta chains from one sample, sequenced in a study of blood T cells in healthy people across ages. TCRdb ran MiXCR on the 5' RACE reads and lists one entry per CDR3 protein. The sample has 1.5 million to 2 million distinct CDR3 sequences; almost 35% are singletons. The sequenced sample consisted of blood. These TCRs come from a woman aged 30 to 39 in good health. Both conserved end residues are part of each CDR3. The order of the fields is V gene, D gene, clone size, J gene, CDR3 protein, CDR3 DNA. A D gene is named only where the DNA matches it firmly. Expanded clones are given a class, and other clones once, few, many or no size at all.

TRBV6-5,NA,NA,TRBJ1-6,CASSYVLPTPRGNSPLHF,TGTGCCAGCAGTTACGTGTTACCAACTCCAAGGGGCAATTCACCCCTCCACTTT
TRBV21-1,NA,many,TRBJ2-3,CASSTKGNFTDTQYF,TGTGCCAGCAGCACGAAGGGAAACTTCACAGATACGCAGTATTTT
TRBV13,TRBD1,many,TRBJ2-7,CASSSSGQGAHEQYF,TGTGCCAGCAGCTCCAGCGGGCAGGGGGCGCACGAGCAGTACTTC
TRBV11-2,NA,NA,TRBJ2-1,CASSLVRSAGYKQFF,TGTGCCAGCAGCTTAGTTCGGAGTGCTGGTTATAAGCAGTTCTTC
TRBV12-5,TRBD1,NA,TRBJ2-2,CASGLDRGLHNTGELFF,TGTGCTAGTGGTTTGGACAGGGGGCTACATAACACCGGGGAGCTGTTTTTT
TRBV20-1,NA,few,TRBJ1-2,CSAPDMKANYGYTF,TGCAGTGCCCCCGACATGAAAGCTAACTATGGCTACACCTTC
TRBV4-1,TRBD2,few,TRBJ2-1,CASRELAGVATYNEQFF,TGCGCCAGCAGGGAGCTAGCGGGAGTCGCAACTTACAATGAGCAGTTCTTC
TRBV6-6,TRBD2,NA,TRBJ2-1,CASSYVAGGLDEQFF,TGTGCCAGCAGTTACGTAGCGGGGGGGCTGGATGAGCAGTTCTTC
TRBV11-2,TRBD1,NA,TRBJ2-1,CASSLGGTGVGEQFF,TGTGCCAGCAGCTTAGGGGGGACAGGGGTTGGTGAGCAGTTCTTC
TRBV12-3/TRBV12-4,NA,few,TRBJ2-7,CASRSQGFRYEQYF,TGTGCCAGCAGGTCACAGGGCTTCAGGTACGAGCAGTACTTC
TRBV12-3/TRBV12-4,NA,many,TRBJ2-1,CASSLREYNEQFF,TGTGCCAGCAGTTTGAGGGAGTACAATGAGCAGTTCTTC
TRBV4-2,TRBD1,NA,TRBJ2-5,CASRFGQAGFQETQYF,TGTGCCAGCAGGTTCGGACAGGCAGGTTTCCAAGAGACCCAGTACTTC
TRBV7-9,NA,few,TRBJ2-7,CASSKEVHYEQYF,TGTGCCAGCAGCAAAGAGGTACACTACGAGCAGTACTTC
TRBV7-9,NA,NA,TRBJ2-1,CASSFSGPMGEQFF,TGTGCCAGCAGCTTCTCAGGGCCCATGGGTGAGCAGTTCTTC
TRBV4-1,NA,NA,TRBJ2-3,CASSQSPRVKGDTQYF,TGCGCCAGCAGCCAATCTCCTCGGGTAAAGGGAGATACGCAGTATTTT
TRBV5-5,NA,NA,TRBJ1-1,CASSALPGPRGTEAFF,TGTGCCAGCAGCGCGCTTCCGGGACCGAGGGGTACTGAAGCTTTCTTT
TRBV2,NA,NA,TRBJ2-1,CASSGDGDYNEQFF,TGTGCCAGCAGTGGGGACGGAGACTACAATGAGCAGTTCTTC
TRBV11-2,NA,NA,TRBJ2-3,CASSLEGFGPDTQYF,TGTGCCAGCAGCTTAGAGGGTTTCGGGCCAGATACGCAGTATTTT
TRBV28,TRBD1,NA,TRBJ1-2,CASSCRGQGGYTF,TGTGCCAGCAGTTGCAGGGGGCAAGGTGGCTACACCTTC
TRBV3-1,TRBD2,NA,TRBJ2-3,CASRQSGILTDTQYF,TGTGCCAGCAGGCAAAGCGGGATCCTCACAGATACGCAGTATTTT
TRBV29-1,NA,few,TRBJ2-5,CSVDGTKRGVRGTQYF,TGCAGCGTTGATGGGACGAAGAGGGGGGTTCGGGGGACCCAGTACTTC
TRBV7-3,NA,NA,TRBJ2-1,CASGPGSYNEQFF,TGTGCCAGCGGTCCGGGCTCCTACAATGAGCAGTTCTTC
TRBV20-1,NA,NA,TRBJ1-4,CSARLGEKLFF,TGCAGTGCTAGGTTGGGGGAAAAACTGTTTTTT
TRBV29-1,TRBD1,NA,TRBJ1-1,CSVDYQGAGNTEAFF,TGCAGCGTTGACTACCAGGGGGCTGGGAACACTGAAGCTTTCTTT
TRBV20-1,TRBD2,NA,TRBJ2-7,CSARAGSGSGYEQYF,TGCAGTGCTAGGGCAGGCAGCGGGAGTGGGTACGAGCAGTACTTC
TRBV27,NA,few,TRBJ2-1,CASSFWGTHNEQFF,TGTGCCAGCAGTTTTTGGGGGACCCACAATGAGCAGTTCTTC
TRBV5-1,NA,NA,TRBJ1-2,CASSLESGRDYGYTF,TGCGCCAGCAGCTTGGAGTCGGGGAGGGACTATGGCTACACCTTC
TRBV12-3/TRBV12-4,NA,few,TRBJ1-1,CASSLERDPYTEAFF,TGTGCCAGCAGTTTAGAGAGGGACCCTTACACTGAAGCTTTCTTT
TRBV5-8,TRBD1,NA,TRBJ1-1,CASSSTGFGTEAFF,TGTGCCAGCAGCTCGACAGGGTTCGGCACTGAAGCTTTCTTT
TRBV20-1,NA,NA,TRBJ2-3,CSAIPLGDTQYF,TGCAGTGCTATTCCGTTGGGGGATACGCAGTATTTT
TRBV4-1,TRBD1,NA,TRBJ2-1,CASSQAGGRDRAYNEQFF,TGCGCCAGCAGCCAAGCAGGTGGGCGGGACAGGGCCTACAATGAGCAGTTCTTC
TRBV7-9,TRBD2,NA,TRBJ2-1,CASSFTLGGLGGNEQFF,TGTGCCAGCAGCTTCACCTTAGGCGGACTAGGTGGCAATGAGCAGTTCTTC
TRBV3-1,NA,NA,TRBJ2-5,CASSHMAAGRNQETQYF,TGTGCCAGCAGCCACATGGCGGCGGGACGGAACCAAGAGACCCAGTACTTC
TRBV28,TRBD2,few,TRBJ2-1,CASSFQRLRGGRGNEQFF,TGTGCCAGCAGTTTCCAAAGACTACGGGGCGGGAGGGGGAATGAGCAGTTCTTC
TRBV11-1,NA,NA,TRBJ2-7,CASSLSVVSYEQYF,TGTGCCAGCAGCTTATCGGTGGTGTCCTACGAGCAGTACTTC
TRBV15,NA,NA,TRBJ2-7,CATSRDLDSGEQYF,TGTGCCACCAGCAGAGATCTAGATTCGGGAGAGCAGTACTTC
TRBV6-1,TRBD1,NA,TRBJ1-1,CASSERGQGYPTEAFF,TGTGCCAGCAGTGAGAGGGGACAGGGTTACCCCACTGAAGCTTTCTTT
TRBV12-3/TRBV12-4,NA,few,TRBJ2-1,CASSNQGLFQFF,TGTGCCAGCAGCAACCAAGGGTTGTTTCAGTTCTTC
TRBV7-6,NA,NA,TRBJ2-1,CASSSDISNEQFF,TGTGCCAGCAGCAGCGACATTTCCAATGAGCAGTTCTTC
TRBV2,NA,NA,TRBJ2-7,CASSEVGAEQYF,TGTGCCAGCAGTGAAGTCGGAGCCGAGCAGTACTTC
TRBV5-1,TRBD1,NA,TRBJ1-6,CASSVSGQGQSPLHF,TGCGCCAGCAGCGTATCAGGACAGGGACAATCACCCCTCCACTTT
TRBV7-9,NA,many,TRBJ2-6,CASSSITSGANVLTF,TGCGCCAGCAGCTCAATAACATCTGGGGCCAACGTCCTGACTTTC
TRBV5-1,TRBD2,NA,TRBJ2-1,CASSLVTSGRATYNEQFF,TGCGCCAGCAGCTTAGTGACTAGCGGGAGGGCCACCTACAATGAGCAGTTCTTC
TRBV7-3,TRBD1,NA,TRBJ1-1,CASSLSLDRVGTEAFF,TGTGCCAGCAGCTTAAGTCTGGACAGGGTGGGCACTGAAGCTTTCTTT
TRBV27,NA,once,TRBJ2-1,CASRPRGYNEQFF,TGTGCCAGCAGACCCAGGGGTTACAATGAGCAGTTCTTC
TRBV12-3/TRBV12-4,NA,many,TRBJ1-5,CASSLWGGNQPQHF,TGTGCCAGCAGTTTGTGGGGCGGCAATCAGCCCCAGCATTTT
TRBV6-2/TRBV6-3,NA,few,TRBJ2-7,CASSPFPGEQYF,TGTGCCAGCAGCCCTTTCCCGGGAGAGCAGTACTTC